These 24 T cell receptor beta chains originate from one sample sequenced in a study of blood T cells in healthy people across ages. Together with a sample-barcoded 5' primer, a J-beta primer mix was included in a second PCR lasting roughly 6 to 12 cycles. In TCRdb, the 5' RACE reads were re-called with MiXCR into one record per CDR3 protein. The top ten hold 2% to 2.5% of the sample, which has 1.5 million to 2 million distinct CDR3 sequences, about 50% seen once. What was sequenced was blood. The origin of the receptors is a woman in her forties in good health.

This sequence joins TRBV5-1 and TRBJ1-1, with D possibly TRBD1 on 5 matching bases. The V end lost 3 bases, the J end lost 4 bases, and 13 bases lay between the germline ends. The CDR3 covers 14 residues. From germline, CDR1 is SGHRS and CDR2 YFSETQ. The CDR3 nucleotides read TGCGCCAGCAGCTGGGACGGGGCAGGCACTGAAGCTTTCTTT. This encodes CASSWDGAGTEAFF.

The chain is built from TRBV12-5 and TRBJ1-2, with D possibly matching TRBD1 (6 bases). V lost 6 bases to trimming and J lost 6 bases, with 17 bases between them. CDR3 size: 14 residues. Germline CDR1 LGHNT, CDR2 FRNRAP. In DNA, the CDR3 is TGTGCTAGTGGACCCGGGACACCCCAGCATGGCTACACCTTC. Its protein product is CASGPGTPQHGYTF.

The J gene is TRBJ1-1, the V gene TRBV7-9, with a tentative D call TRBD1 (5 bases). The germline V and J ends were trimmed by 4 bases and 4 bases, with 10 bases remaining between them. This CDR3 has 13 amino acids. Germline V gene sequence: CDR1 SEHNR, CDR2 FQNEAQ (reference sequence). The CDR3 DNA follows: TGTGCCAGCAGCTCACCCGGGGGCACTGAAGCTTTCTTT. It yields the protein CASSSPGGTEAFF.

The chain carries TRBV2 and TRBJ2-4, with a possible D match to TRBD2 (6 bases). The assigned J gene may be wrong: the sequence end matches TRBJ2-5 better. Germline lookup yields CDR1 SNHLY and CDR2 FYNNEI. The CDR3 spans 15 residues. The CDR3, as DNA: TGTGCCAGCAGTGAATATGAGGTTGGGGGGGAGACCCAGTACTTC. Translation gives CASSEYEVGGETQYF.

This clonotype has ten or more counts. CDR3: CASSGGGLSAYEQYF. The CDR3 DNA is TGTGCCAGCAGTGGCGGCGGACTGTCGGCCTACGAGCAGTACTTC. This chain uses TRBV6-1 with TRBJ2-7; D perhaps matches TRBD2 (5 bases). The CDR3 spans 15 residues. V shed 4 bases and J shed 2 bases, with 15 bases lying between them. The germline V gene has CDR1 MNHNS and CDR2 SASEGT.

The chain couples TRBV7-9 to TRBJ2-1; no reliable D call. Trimming pared 2 bases from V and 5 bases from J, leaving 10 bases between. This CDR3 region has 14 residues. Germline values: CDR1 SEHNR, CDR2 FQNEAQ (reference sequence). CDR3 sequence reads: CASSLFGRNNEQFF. DNA for the CDR3: TGTGCCAGCAGCTTATTCGGACGGAACAATGAGCAGTTCTTC.

This clonotype was detected a few times. The chain is built from TRBV7-9 and TRBJ2-7; TRBD1 agrees at 9 bases. There are 14 residues in the CDR3. Per germline, CDR1 SEHNR and CDR2 FQNEAQ (reference sequence). Germline trimming cut 5 bases from V and 7 bases from J; bases unmatched to any gene: 9. CDR3 DNA: TGTGCCAGCAGCCCTACCGGGACAGGGTGGGAGCAGTACTTC. Amino acid sequence: CASSPTGTGWEQYF.

The V gene is TRBV3-1, the J gene TRBJ2-3, with TRBD2 matching 10 bases. In germline, CDR1 is LGHDT, CDR2 YNNKEL (reference sequence). Trimming took 4 bases from V and 2 from J; bases not matched to a gene: 9. The CDR3 extends over 17 amino acids. CDR3 DNA: TGTGCCAGCAGCCCCCAGCAACTAGCGGGGTACACAGATACGCAGTATTTT. It translates to CASSPQQLAGYTDTQYF.

The rearrangement joins TRBV28 to TRBJ2-3, with TRBD1 matching over 8 bases. Germline loops: CDR1 MDHEN, CDR2 SYDVKM. The CDR3 has 16 amino acids. After removal of 4 bases from V and 4 bases from J, the junction contained 10 bases not matched to a gene. CDR3 sequence: CASSSPGQGLADTQYF. In DNA, the CDR3 is TGTGCCAGCAGTTCCCCTGGACAGGGCCTGGCAGATACGCAGTATTTT.

The chain employs TRBV5-1 and TRBJ2-1; the D is unclear. CDR1 is SGHRS and CDR2 is YFSETQ in the germline V gene. V lost 1 base and J lost 1, with 9 bases in between. The CDR3 extends over 15 amino acids. The CDR3, as DNA: TGCGCCAGCAGCTTGACAGCGCTGTCCTACAATGAGCAGTTCTTC. Translating it yields CASSLTALSYNEQFF.

There are a few counts of this clonotype. The DNA for the CDR3 is TGTGCCAGCAGCTTAGCGGCGGCTAGCGGGGCCCAAGAGACCCAGTACTTC. Amino acids: CASSLAAASGAQETQYF. The gene calls are TRBV7-2 and TRBJ2-5; 9 nucleotides line up with TRBD2. The germline gives CDR1 SGHTA, CDR2 FQGNSA. With V trimmed by 0 bases and J by 1 base, 6 bases remained unmatched. The CDR3 length is 17 residues.

This clonotype has a handful of counts. This chain links TRBV29-1 with TRBJ1-1; D is perhaps TRBD1 (6 bases). The V gene lost 5 bases and the J gene lost 1 base, with 8 bases spanning the gap. From germline, CDR1 is SQVTM and CDR2 ANQGSEA. CDR3 length: 12 residues. This CDR3 is CSVSRGNTEAFF. CDR3 DNA: TGCAGCGTTTCCAGGGGGAACACTGAAGCTTTCTTT.

The CDR3: CASSLDGTDQPQHF. The CDR3 DNA follows: TGCGCCAGCAGCTTAGACGGGACAGATCAGCCCCAGCATTTT. V and J are TRBV5-1 and TRBJ1-5, with 7 bases aligning to TRBD1. The CDR3 extends over 14 amino acids. The ends lost 2 bases at V and 5 bases at J; junction bases unmatched: 4. CDR1 SGHRS and CDR2 YFSETQ come from the germline V gene. The whole variable domain, remainder taken from reference TRBV5-1 and TRBJ1-5, is KAGVTQTPRYLIKTRGQQVTLSCSPISGHRSVSWYQQTPGQGLQFLFEYFSETQRNKGNFPGRFSGRQFSNSRSEMNVSTLELGDSALYLCASSLDGTDQPQHFGDGTRLSIL.

This clonotype showed up just a few times. The CDR3 loop reads CASSQVQWADTQYF. The CDR3 nucleotides are TGTGCCAGCAGCCAAGTCCAGTGGGCAGATACGCAGTATTTT. The rearrangement joins TRBV14 to TRBJ2-3, with D uncertain. The CDR3 consists of 14 residues. The V gene's germline CDR1 is SGHDN and CDR2 FVKESK. V dropped 1 base and J dropped 4 bases, with 9 bases sitting between them.

The chain recombines TRBV7-6 with TRBJ2-5, with TRBD1 identical over 9 bases. The assigned J gene may be wrong: the sequence end matches TRBJ2-7 better. This CDR3 is built from 15 residues. The V gene's germline CDR1 is SGHVS and CDR2 FNYEAQ. CDR3 loop: CASSVDPGQGGEQYF. In DNA form, the CDR3 reads TGTGCCAGCAGCGTTGATCCGGGACAGGGCGGCGAGCAGTACTTC.

V is TRBV4-2 and J is TRBJ2-1; 9 bases map to TRBD2. This CDR3 has 16 residues. V was pared by 2 bases and J by 3 bases, with 5 bases of the junction left unmatched. Germline assignment: CDR1 LGHNA and CDR2 YNFKEQ. CDR3 coding DNA: TGTGCCAGCAGCCAACAGCGGGGGGCCGTCTACAATGAGCAGTTCTTC. This codes for CASSQQRGAVYNEQFF.

This clonotype was seen once. V is TRBV20-1 and J is TRBJ1-4; D is ambiguous. Germline V gene lookup returns CDR1 DFQATT and CDR2 SNEGSKA (reference sequence). This CDR3 is built from 12 residues. V lost 1 base to trimming and J lost 6 bases, with 6 bases between them. CDR3 in amino acids: CSARVRDEKLFF. The DNA of the CDR3 is TGCAGTGCTAGAGTTCGGGATGAAAAACTGTTTTTT.

V usage is TRBV14 and J usage is TRBJ1-2; 9 positions match TRBD1. The V and J ends lost 1 base and 3 bases, in that order; junction bases with no gene match: 3. CDR3 length equals 15 residues. CDR1 and CDR2 from the germline V gene are SGHDN and FVKESK. The CDR3 region is CASSQAGTGHYGYTF. The CDR3, as DNA: TGTGCCAGCAGCCAAGCCGGGACAGGGCACTATGGCTACACCTTC.

The chain links TRBV9 to TRBJ1-6; perhaps TRBD1 as D (5 bases). V lost 0 bases, J lost 6 bases, and 7 bases lay in between. The CDR3 is made up of 14 amino acids. Germline CDR1 is SGDLS and CDR2 is YYNGEE. The DNA for the CDR3 is TGTGCCAGCAGCGTAGCGACAGCTAATTCACCCCTCCACTTT. This translates into CASSVATANSPLHF.

The CDR3 is CASSDQGAGGQYEQFF. The CDR3 region has the DNA TGTGCCAGCAGTGACCAGGGAGCGGGGGGGCAGTATGAGCAGTTCTTC. The genes are TRBV6-1 and TRBJ2-1, with 10 bases fitting TRBD2. Germline V lookup: CDR1 MNHNS, CDR2 SASEGT. The CDR3 is 16 residues long. The trim removed 3 bases at V and 8 bases at J, leaving 10 bases unmatched.

This clonotype was detected many times. The V and J genes are TRBV20-1 and TRBJ2-5; D call uncertain. The V gene's germline CDR1 is DFQATT and CDR2 SNEGSKA (reference sequence). The CDR3 is made up of 13 amino acids. V lost 4 bases and J 0 bases, leaving 9 bases between the germline ends. CDR3 bases: TGCAGTGCTATTTCTCGGAACCAAGAGACCCAGTACTTC. Translation gives CSAISRNQETQYF.

The rearrangement links TRBV7-2 to TRBJ1-1, with 7 bases lining up with TRBD1. J lost 13 bases, V lost 1 base, and 6 bases had no gene match. The CDR3 totals 12 residues. Per germline, CDR1 SGHTA and CDR2 FQGNSA. The CDR3 region has the DNA TGTGCCAGCAGCTTAGGACAGGGCAGGGGTTTCTTT. It codes for CASSLGQGRGFF.

This clonotype was found a few times. The chain joins TRBV12-3 or TRBV12-4 to TRBJ2-4, with TRBD2 matching over 9 bases. The J segment lost 0 bases and the V segment lost 1 base, leaving 4 bases of the junction unmatched. The CDR3 covers 17 residues. The CDR3 DNA follows: TGTGCCAGCAGTTTAGGGCGGGGGGGCCAAGCCAAAAACATTCAGTACTTC. Residues: CASSLGRGGQAKNIQYF.

The chain uses TRBV6-2 or TRBV6-3 and TRBJ2-1, with TRBD2 as a possible D gene (5 bases). Trimming shortened V by 6 bases and J by 2 bases, and 14 bases separated the two germline ends. The CDR3 has 15 amino acids. The germline CDR1 and CDR2 sequences are MNHEY and SVGEGT. The CDR3 region has the DNA TGTGCCAGCAGGCCTACTAGAGGCGCCTACAATGAGCAGTTCTTC. Residues: CASRPTRGAYNEQFF.